This T cell receptor (beta chain) was observed in a study of blood T cell repertoires in COVID-19. At the level of the study: Samples of COVID-19 (acute and convalescent) were obtained from the United States, Italy and Spain. From T cells, B-cell-depleted T cells, or PBMCs came the material, which was cDNA or gDNA.

Seattle's cohort entered during active infection and was followed longitudinally. CDR3 length: 16 amino acids. V lost 4 bases, J lost 7 bases, and 18 bases lay in between. The germline CDR1 and CDR2 sequences are SGDLS and YYNGEE. Sequenced by immunoSEQ multiplex PCR; TCRdb stores in-frame clones only, minus some. In the table there are about 200,000 clones, 94% of which are singletons. The chain employs TRBV9 and TRBJ1-6, with D possibly being TRBD1 (6 bases). The receptor was isolated from a man aged 25-40 years with COVID-19, enrolled during active disease. Sequencing was done on a sample of peripheral blood. CDR3 DNA sequence: TGTGCCAGCAGCCCTCAGGGGTACGGAAAAAATTCACCCCTCCACTTT. It codes for CASSPQGYGKNSPLHF. Full variable domain (remainder filled in from reference TRBV9 and TRBJ1-6): DSGVTQTPKHLITATGQRVTLRCSPRSGDLSVYWYQQSLDQGLQFLIQYYNGEERAKGNILERFSAQQFPDLHSELNLSSLELGDSALYFCASSPQGYGKNSPLHFGNGTRLTVT.